This TCR beta chain is drawn from a study of shared clonotypes between healthy human individuals (dated by TCRdb to 2019 to 2021). Some background on the complete study: A few men and two women, aged 18 to 49 years, made up the cohort. For each donor, CD4 naive and CD4 memory were each run on three plates, CD8 naive on two plates, and CD8 memory on one plate. To estimate repertoire size and how much clonotypes are shared between individuals, the study performed deep sequencing of blood TCR repertoires from about 5 healthy adults. To increase sequencing depth and limit assay-specific biases, TCR repertoire library preparation and sequencing were carried out by different laboratories using diverse techniques. Leukapheresis yielded between about 0.94 and 10 billion PBMCs per donor.

Using the deep immunoSEQ assay, TCR CDR3 regions were amplified from genomic DNA by multiplex PCR. Extracted genomic DNA from each cell subset was spread evenly across all wells of several immunoSEQ 96-well plates, with each plate serving as a replicate. For sorted subsets, each replicate PCR was loaded with roughly 190 ng genomic DNA, equivalent to about 30,000 T cell genomes. Purified libraries were measured with a Qubit 3.0 fluorometer, size-checked on a Bioanalyzer 2100, and measured again with the KAPA Library Quantification kit. Every immunoSEQ 96-well plate was sequenced on a separate single-read 150-cycle Illumina NextSeq 550 flow cell. The source study handled its data this way. Because only junctional sequences without quality scores were contained in the immunoSEQ output, filtering matching that applied to full-length reads could not be performed. Sequences were annotated with PyIR, a Python wrapper for IgBLAST v1.9, using IMGT germline references to assign V/J genes and CDR3. Reads with weak V/J assignments (E-value above 1e-6), missing CDR3, stop codons, out-of-frame junctions, or ambiguous translated residues were removed. A V3J clonotype was defined by an identical inferred V gene, J gene, and CDR3 amino acid sequence. The percentage overlap between two repertoires was calculated by dividing the number of shared unique clonotypes by the size of the smaller repertoire. Richness of each repertoire was evaluated using RTK rarefaction, the Chao1 estimator, and Recon v2.1 estimates of unobserved clonotypes. Generation probabilities for all TCRbeta clonotypes obtained by the gDNA method from a handful of donors were computed using OLGA. TCRdb stores this immuneACCESS table with in-frame sequences only. Part of the clones is absent; in the studies checked, under half of the shortfall reflects unresolved V genes, and no reason is known for the rest. The D gene and trimming were derived from the DNA, and the V and J assignments and clone size from that table. This sample has 230,000 or so clones in its table, and 60% to 80% of those were observed once. The ten largest account for 11% of the sample.

Beyond this particular receptor, the publication reports: Naive subsets generally had larger estimated clonotype richness than memory subsets. Compared with non-shared clonotypes, the clonotypes found in all four sorted-subset donors had higher generation probabilities. Pairwise subsampling led to the expectation that sequencing depth would affect the degree of clonotype sharing among donors. The small number of donors limited the genetic and exposure-history diversity represented. Sampling was restricted to blood, and TCR repertoires in tissue are likely to differ from TCR repertoires in blood. About 5% of naive CD4, roughly 3.6% of naive CD8, about 2.5% of memory CD4, and 0.4% of memory CD8 clonotypes were shared across several donors. Rarefaction of sorted-subset datasets indicated incomplete sequencing despite the large sequencing depth.

The table lists this clone with a few counts. Its antigen is still unknown. The input lacks base qualities; no much larger clone sits a single base away. The donors were healthy, HIV-negative adults who had no recently reported acute infections or vaccinations. Only Caucasian adults living in Nashville, Tennessee, USA were represented among the donors. CD4+ T cells were enriched by magnetic negative selection; naive cells were then positively selected on CD45RA, and the negative fraction formed the memory subset. Blood was obtained by leukapheresis, after which PBMCs were separated by Ficoll-Histopaque density gradient centrifugation and cryopreserved in liquid nitrogen vapor phase. Purity and quantity of every magnetically sorted T cell population were checked by analytical flow cytometry. Each sorted fraction had its genomic DNA isolated and then quantified by UV absorbance on a Nanodrop 2000c.

The CDR3 goes from the cysteine to the phenylalanine over 17 residues. CDR3 DNA is the only sequence kept; it has 51 bases, read in frame from the first base. Relative to germline, V is 7 bases shorter and J is 1 base shorter, with 17 bases between their ends. CDR1 and CDR2 are read off the germline V gene as MDHEN and SYDVKM. This receptor chain uses TRBV28 and TRBJ2-6, and possibly TRBD1, on 6 matching bases. The TCR originated in a young man in good health. The specimen sequenced was memory CD4+ T cells sorted from blood. Read against the paper, the sample's cell subset or site label means: CD45RA-negative fraction. The CDR3: CASTGGQLLSGANVLTF. The DNA is as follows: TGTGCCAGCACCGGCGGACAGTTGTTGTCTGGGGCCAACGTCCTGACTTTC.